The 29 T cell receptor beta chains reported below all come from one sample, sequenced in a study of cytomegalovirus exposure and HLA in healthy donors. It was with 60 Vbeta and 13 Jbeta primers that the PCR ran. Here immunoSEQ multiplex PCR was the method, and the copy in TCRdb shows in-frame clones only, minus some. The sample holds 130,000 or so clones. The specimen was PBMCs. The receptor set was obtained from a woman in her 40s in good health and CMV-seronegative.

The gene calls are TRBV5-1 and TRBJ1-1; D is undetermined. V lost 4 bases to trimming and J lost 5 bases, with 12 bases between them. The CDR3 is 13 amino acids. Germline loops: CDR1 SGHRS, CDR2 YFSETQ. The CDR3 DNA sequence: TGCGCCAGCAGCCAACGGGGAGCAACTGAAGCTTTCTTT. As protein: CASSQRGATEAFF.

The genes are TRBV2 and TRBJ1-1, with TRBD1 matching 11 bases. In germline, CDR1 is SNHLY, CDR2 FYNNEI. CDR3 length: 15 residues. Trimming at V came to 6 bases and at J to 5 bases, leaving 8 bases not matched to a gene. The DNA of the CDR3 is TGTGCCAGCAGGTGGGACAGGGGGTCAGGAACTGAAGCTTTCTTT. Its protein is CASRWDRGSGTEAFF.

This sequence joins TRBV13 and TRBJ1-3, with D perhaps TRBD1 (5 bases). Trimming took 1 base from V and 0 from J, leaving 7 bases between them. Germline-derived CDR1 and CDR2 are PRHDT and FYEKMQ (reference sequence). The CDR3 runs 15 residues. CDR3 amino acids: CASSLVRVSGNTIYF. CDR3 DNA: TGTGCCAGCAGCTTAGTCAGGGTCTCTGGAAACACCATATATTTT. Together with reference TRBV13 and TRBJ1-3, the CDR3 gives the full variable domain: AAGVIQSPRHLIKEKRETATLKCYPIPRHDTVYWYQQGPGQDPQFLISFYEKMQSDKGSIPDRFSAQQFSDYHSELNMSSLELGDSALYFCASSLVRVSGNTIYFGEGSWLTVV.

This sequence joins TRBV4-3 and TRBJ2-3; the match to TRBD1 covers 8 bases. The germline V gene has CDR1 LGHNA and CDR2 YSLEER. This CDR3 comprises 15 residues. After removal of 0 bases from V and 4 bases from J, the junction contained 3 bases not matched to a gene. CDR3 sequence: CASSQERTGPDTQYF. CDR3 DNA: TGCGCCAGCAGCCAAGAGCGGACAGGGCCAGATACGCAGTATTTT.

The V and J genes are TRBV2 and TRBJ1-6, with 9 bases aligning to TRBD1. CDR1 is SNHLY and CDR2 is FYNNEI in the germline V gene. After removal of 4 bases from V and 10 bases from J, the junction contained 14 bases not matched to a gene. The CDR3 has 17 amino acids. CDR3 residues: CASSGDREPAPGSPLHF. CDR3 in DNA: TGTGCCAGCAGTGGGGACAGGGAACCAGCCCCTGGGTCACCCCTCCACTTT.

The chain is built from TRBV19 and TRBJ1-3; D might be TRBD1 (5 bases). The length of the CDR3 is 18 residues. V was shortened by 4 bases and J by 2 bases, with 21 bases between the two germline ends. CDR1 LNHDA and CDR2 SQIVND come from the germline V gene (reference sequence). The CDR3 region has the DNA TGTGCCAGTAGTAAATATCCGGGACGGGGGATTCCTGGAAACACCATATATTTT. Translation: CASSKYPGRGIPGNTIYF.

The genes are TRBV19 and TRBJ1-1; D gene unclear. Trimming took off 3 bases at V and 5 bases at J, with 10 bases between the two ends. The CDR3 consists of 13 residues. The germline V gene has CDR1 LNHDA and CDR2 SQIVND (reference sequence). CDR3 protein: CASSIVRGTEAFF. In DNA form, the CDR3 reads TGTGCCAGTAGTATTGTCCGGGGTACTGAAGCTTTCTTT.

V and J are TRBV28 and TRBJ1-1; a possible D gene is TRBD1 (6 bases). The CDR3 runs 14 residues. Germline CDR1 and CDR2: MDHEN and SYDVKM. V was pared by 6 bases and J by 4 bases, with 15 bases between. The DNA for the CDR3 is TGTGCCAGCAGCCCTGCACAGGGCTCCACTGAAGCTTTCTTT. This encodes CASSPAQGSTEAFF.

CDR3 in DNA: TGCGCCAGCAGTCTCAGGGACTATGGCTACACCTTC. Its protein product is CASSLRDYGYTF. The genes are TRBV5-1 and TRBJ1-2; TRBD1 might be the D (5 bases). Trimming took off 5 bases at V and 3 bases at J, with 8 bases between the two ends. CDR3 length equals 12 residues. Germline CDR1 is SGHRS and CDR2 is YFSETQ. Together with reference TRBV5-1 and TRBJ1-2, the CDR3 gives the full variable domain: KAGVTQTPRYLIKTRGQQVTLSCSPISGHRSVSWYQQTPGQGLQFLFEYFSETQRNKGNFPGRFSGRQFSNSRSEMNVSTLELGDSALYLCASSLRDYGYTFGSGTRLTVV.

The V gene is TRBV28, the J gene TRBJ2-7; 14 bases match TRBD2. The CDR3 is 14 amino acids. Germline trimming cut 5 bases from V and 7 bases from J; bases unmatched to any gene: 4. Germline CDR1 reads MDHEN; CDR2 reads SYDVKM. The chain's CDR3 is CASSPGLAGAEQYF. The DNA for the CDR3 is TGTGCCAGCAGTCCGGGACTAGCGGGGGCGGAGCAGTACTTC. Full variable domain (outside the CDR3, taken from reference TRBV28 and TRBJ2-7): DVKVTQSSRYLVKRTGEKVFLECVQDMDHENMFWYRQDPGLGLRLIYFSYDVKMKEKGDIPEGYSVSREKKERFSLILESASTNQTSMYLCASSPGLAGAEQYFGPGTRLTVT.

The rearrangement uses TRBV28 and TRBJ1-2; unclear D gene. Germline V gene data show CDR1 as MDHEN and CDR2 as SYDVKM. The CDR3 length is 12 residues. V was cut by 1 base and J by 4 bases, with 4 bases left in between. CDR3 DNA: TGTGCCAGCAGTTTATCACTCTATGGCTACACCTTC. It codes for CASSLSLYGYTF.

The rearrangement uses TRBV5-1 and TRBJ2-3; TRBD2 aligns across 10 bases. With V trimmed by 3 bases and J by 2 bases, 12 bases remained unmatched. Germline V gives CDR1 SGHRS, CDR2 YFSETQ. CDR3 size: 18 residues. CDR3 DNA: TGCGCCAGCAGCTCCTCTATACTAGCGGGGCCGGTCACAGATACGCAGTATTTT. Protein sequence: CASSSSILAGPVTDTQYF.

The chain links TRBV6-5 to TRBJ2-5; 11 bases map to TRBD1. The CDR3 is 14 amino acids. CDR1 is MNHEY and CDR2 is SVGAGI in the germline V gene. The J segment lost 4 bases and the V segment lost 10 bases, leaving 8 bases of the junction unmatched. The CDR3 bases are TGTGCCACCACGGACAGGGGGCTGGGAGAGACCCAGTACTTC. Protein sequence: CATTDRGLGETQYF.

V and J are TRBV5-1 and TRBJ2-7; 10 positions match TRBD2. The CDR3 runs to 16 residues. The germline V gene encodes CDR1 SGHRS and CDR2 YFSETQ. V trimming: 2 bases; J trimming: 5 bases; junction bases outside the gene matches: 10. The CDR3 nucleotides are TGCGCCAGCAGCTTTATAAGCGGGGGGGCAGTAGACGAGCAGTACTTC. It codes for CASSFISGGAVDEQYF.

The chain uses TRBV19 and TRBJ2-2; 7 bases map to TRBD2. V gave up 0 bases and J gave up 3 bases; unmatched junction bases: 16. The CDR3 is made up of 20 amino acids. Germline-derived CDR1 and CDR2 are LNHDA and SQIVND (reference sequence). DNA of the CDR3: TGTGCCAGTAGTATAGATTTCTGGGGGGGGAGAATCGAGGACACCGGGGAGCTGTTTTTT. Its translation: CASSIDFWGGRIEDTGELFF.

The V gene is TRBV6-1, the J gene TRBJ1-5; D is uncertain. Trimming pared 4 bases from V and 3 bases from J, leaving 10 bases between. Germline assignment: CDR1 MNHNS and CDR2 SASEGT. The CDR3 loop spans 14 amino acids. The CDR3 loop reads CASSAWSVNQPQHF. CDR3 DNA: TGTGCCAGCAGTGCATGGAGTGTCAATCAGCCCCAGCATTTT.

V gene TRBV5-1 combines with J gene TRBJ2-1; TRBD2 aligns across 9 bases. CDR3 length: 16 residues. Germline V CDR1 and CDR2: SGHRS, YFSETQ. J gave up 6 bases and V 0 bases, and 7 bases lay outside the gene matches. This CDR3 is CASSLEGSTSGNEQFF. The DNA of the CDR3 is TGCGCCAGCAGCTTGGAAGGCTCGACTAGCGGCAATGAGCAGTTCTTC.

The rearrangement joins TRBV6-5 to TRBJ1-6; D remains ambiguous. This CDR3 has 13 amino acids. CDR1 and CDR2 from the germline V gene are MNHEY and SVGAGI. V was cut by 6 bases and J by 13 bases, with 16 bases left in between. DNA for the CDR3: TGTGCCAGCAGCCCGGACTATTCACGGCCCCTCCACTTT. This translates into CASSPDYSRPLHF.

J is TRBJ1-5 and V is TRBV5-4, with D possibly being TRBD1 (6 bases). The CDR3 sequence is 14 residues long. V lost 2 bases and J 6 bases, leaving 12 bases between the germline ends. The germline V gene has CDR1 SGHNT and CDR2 YYREEE (reference sequence). The CDR3 DNA is TGTGCCAGCAGCTTACAGGGATTTCGTCAGCCCCAGCATTTT. Amino acids: CASSLQGFRQPQHF.

This chain joins TRBV2 and TRBJ1-4; D is unresolved. CDR1 and CDR2 from the germline V gene are SNHLY and FYNNEI. The V end lost 6 bases, the J end lost 8 bases, and 13 bases lay between the germline ends. This CDR3 has 13 amino acids. CDR3 nucleotide sequence: TGTGCCAGCAGGCGGAACCAAGTGGAAAAACTGTTTTTT. Amino acid sequence: CASRRNQVEKLFF.

The chain links TRBV7-9 to TRBJ1-4; maybe TRBD1 (5 bases). CDR1 and CDR2 (germline): SEHNR, FQNEAQ (reference sequence). The CDR3 runs 14 residues. Trimming cost V 2 bases and J 7 bases, with 11 bases left between them. CDR3 sequence: CASSLQGQGEKLFF. DNA of the CDR3: TGTGCCAGCAGCTTACAGGGCCAGGGTGAAAAACTGTTTTTT.

This chain uses TRBV15 with TRBJ1-3; 8 bases map to TRBD1. The V and J ends lost 1 base and 0 bases, in that order; junction bases with no gene match: 5. Germline CDR1 LNHNV, CDR2 YYDKDF (reference sequence). This CDR3 region has 17 residues. For the CDR3, the DNA is TGTGCCACCAGCAGAGCCCGGGACAGGCTCTCTGGAAACACCATATATTTT. Its protein product is CATSRARDRLSGNTIYF.

The chain uses TRBV4-3 and TRBJ1-4, with D possibly being TRBD1 (5 bases). Germline V gene lookup returns CDR1 LGHNA and CDR2 YSLEER. There are 14 residues in the CDR3. Trimming pared 5 bases from V and 2 bases from J, leaving 9 bases between. CDR3 coding DNA: TGCGCCAGCAGCAGGGGAGGCACTAATGAAAAACTGTTTTTT. It specifies CASSRGGTNEKLFF.

V usage is TRBV5-1 and J usage is TRBJ2-7; 7 bases map to TRBD1. Germline CDR1 is SGHRS and CDR2 is YFSETQ. CDR3 length: 14 amino acids. The ends lost 0 bases at V and 1 base at J; junction bases unmatched: 1. The CDR3 sequence: CASSLEQGSYEQYF. The CDR3 coding sequence is TGCGCCAGCAGCTTGGAACAGGGGTCCTACGAGCAGTACTTC.

The rearrangement joins TRBV7-9 to TRBJ1-2, with TRBD1 identical over 11 bases. With V trimmed by 4 bases and J by 5 bases, 6 bases remained unmatched. CDR1 and CDR2 from the germline V gene are SEHNR and FQNEAQ (reference sequence). The CDR3 contains 15 residues. CDR3 residues: CASSSSGTGGYGYTF. CDR3 nucleotide sequence: TGTGCCAGCAGCTCCTCCGGGACAGGGGGTTATGGCTACACCTTC.

The chain couples TRBV21-1 to TRBJ1-4. TRBV21-1 is shown as a pseudogene. The length of the CDR3 is 12 residues. The CDR3 spells CASIRPAEKLFF. CDR3 DNA sequence: TGTGCCAGCATCCGGCCAGCGGAAAAACTGTTTTTT.

The chain has TRBV4-2 and TRBJ2-5; TRBD2 agrees at 10 bases. Trimming cost V 4 bases and J 9 bases; bases outside gene matches: 17. Germline assignment: CDR1 LGHNA and CDR2 YNFKEQ. The CDR3 is made up of 17 amino acids. The CDR3 DNA is TGTGCCAGCAGCCCCCTAATGTTAGCGGGGGGCTCCGGGGCCCAGTACTTC. It codes for CASSPLMLAGGSGAQYF.

This chain's CDR3 is CASSLSLSGANVLTF. The DNA for the CDR3 is TGCGCCAGCAGCTTGTCACTCTCTGGGGCCAACGTCCTGACTTTC. V is TRBV5-1 and J is TRBJ2-6; no firm D call. The CDR3 sequence is 15 residues long. Trimming removed 1 base from V and 0 bases from J, with 5 bases in between. The germline V gene has CDR1 SGHRS and CDR2 YFSETQ.

The V and J genes are TRBV5-6 and TRBJ2-7; TRBD1 agrees at 9 bases. The junction had 5 bases not matched to a gene; V was cut back by 3 bases and J by 1 base. The CDR3 covers 15 residues. From germline, CDR1 is SGHDT and CDR2 YYEEEE. CDR3 protein: CASSSAGTGSYEQYF. The CDR3 DNA sequence: TGTGCCAGCAGCTCAGCCGGGACAGGGTCCTACGAGCAGTACTTC.